This entry lists 17 T cell receptor beta chains sequenced from one sample in a study of identical twins. Via MiXCR, TCRdb re-called the 5' RACE reads, giving one row per CDR3 protein. The top ten clones hold roughly 3% of a sample with a few hundred thousand distinct CDR3 sequences, roughly 9.5% of them seen once. These sequences were also reported in another study, on yellow fever vaccine responses in identical twins.

Input material: PBMCs. These receptors all come from a woman aged 18-29 years in good health.

The chain employs TRBV20-1 and TRBJ2-2, with 8 bases that match TRBD2. Germline lookup yields CDR1 DFQATT and CDR2 SNEGSKA (reference sequence). The CDR3 covers 15 residues. Losses at the gene ends were 5 bases for V and 6 bases for J; bases not matched to a gene: 11. CDR3 amino acids: CSASVPSGGAGELFF. As DNA, the CDR3 is TGCAGTGCTTCTGTACCTTCCGGGGGGGCCGGGGAGCTGTTTTTT.

This chain connects TRBV2 to TRBJ2-1, with 10 bases aligning to TRBD2. J lost 2 bases, V lost 6 bases, and 7 bases had no gene match. Germline V CDR1 and CDR2: SNHLY, FYNNEI. CDR3 size: 16 residues. This CDR3 is CASSKMLAGAYNEQFF. The CDR3 coding sequence is TGTGCCAGCAGCAAAATGCTAGCGGGAGCCTACAATGAGCAGTTCTTC.

This clonotype came up many times. The rearrangement uses TRBV5-6 and TRBJ2-7; TRBD1 might be the D (5 bases). Per germline, CDR1 SGHDT and CDR2 YYEEEE. Trimming pared 0 bases from V and 3 bases from J, leaving 16 bases between. The CDR3 totals 16 residues. CDR3 in amino acids: CASSLASTGPYYEQYF. The CDR3 DNA reads TGTGCCAGCAGCTTGGCCTCTACAGGACCATACTACGAGCAGTACTTC.

This clonotype was counted a few times. The chain combines TRBV7-9 with TRBJ1-1; D gene ambiguous. The CDR3 has 14 amino acids. In germline, CDR1 is SEHNR, CDR2 FQNEAQ (reference sequence). The V gene lost 3 bases and the J gene lost 1 base, with 9 bases spanning the gap. The CDR3 coding sequence is TGTGCCAGCAGCTTGGAAGAAGCGAACACTGAAGCTTTCTTT. Protein sequence: CASSLEEANTEAFF.

This chain joins TRBV4-1 and TRBJ2-7; D uncertain. Germline CDR1 reads MGHRA; CDR2 reads YSYEKL. Trimming stripped 0 bases from V and 6 bases from J, with 6 bases between. CDR3 length equals 12 residues. The CDR3: CASSQDMVEQYF. The CDR3 DNA reads as TGCGCCAGCAGCCAAGATATGGTCGAGCAGTACTTC.

This clonotype came up many times. CDR3 residues: CASSSDQTGADTQYF. CDR3 sequence (DNA): TGTGCCAGCAGTTCCGATCAGACAGGGGCAGATACGCAGTATTTT. This sequence joins TRBV12-3 or TRBV12-4 and TRBJ2-3, with TRBD1 matching 8 bases. The CDR3 length is 15 residues. V trimming: 4 bases; J trimming: 4 bases; junction bases outside the gene matches: 7.

The genes are TRBV6-1 and TRBJ2-7; possible D gene TRBD2, 5 bases. CDR1 MNHNS and CDR2 SASEGT come from the germline V gene. The V end lost 11 bases, the J end lost 6 bases, and 20 bases lay between the germline ends. This CDR3 is 13 amino acids long. CDR3: CASNLAGSSEQYF. The CDR3 DNA is TGTGCCTCCAATCTGGCGGGCTCAAGCGAGCAGTACTTC.

This clonotype was seen more than once but under ten times. The chain employs TRBV18 and TRBJ1-6; D uncertain. CDR3 length equals 13 residues. Germline assignment: CDR1 KGHSH and CDR2 LQKENI. Trimming pared 0 bases from V and 16 bases from J, leaving 13 bases between. CDR3 in amino acids: CASSPPADLKLHF. CDR3 in DNA: TGTGCCAGCTCACCACCGGCAGACCTGAAGCTCCACTTT.

The chain links TRBV2 to TRBJ1-6; D ambiguous. The CDR3 sequence is 15 residues long. Per germline, CDR1 SNHLY and CDR2 FYNNEI. V dropped 2 bases and J dropped 7 bases, with 12 bases sitting between them. CDR3 DNA sequence: TGTGCCAGCAGTGAACAGGCAGTTCAAAATTCACCCCTCCACTTT. Its protein is CASSEQAVQNSPLHF.

This clonotype was observed a few times. The chain carries TRBV11-2 and TRBJ2-7, with 15 positions matching TRBD2. This CDR3 spans 19 amino acids. CDR1 and CDR2 from the germline V gene are SGHAT and FQNNGV. With 7 bases clipped from V and 3 bases from J, the junction kept 16 bases outside the gene matches. CDR3 DNA: TGTGCCAGCAACCGTGGACAGGCTGGGACTAGCGGGAGGAGCTACGAGCAGTACTTC. Encoded protein: CASNRGQAGTSGRSYEQYF.

The V call is TRBV2, the J call TRBJ2-7; D may be TRBD1 (6 bases). Germline V gene data show CDR1 as SNHLY and CDR2 as FYNNEI. This CDR3 contains 12 residues. The V and J ends lost 7 bases and 6 bases respectively, with 13 bases between them. CDR3 bases: TGTGCCAGCAAACAGGGAATGGCCGAGCAGTACTTC. It codes for CASKQGMAEQYF. Full variable domain (rest looked up from reference TRBV2 and TRBJ2-7): EPEVTQTPSHQVTQMGQEVILRCVPISNHLYFYWYRQILGQKVEFLVSFYNNEISEKSEIFDDQFSVERPDGSNFTLKIRSTKLEDSAMYFCASKQGMAEQYFGPGTRLTVT.

CDR3 DNA: TGTGCCTGGAGCCCCGGACTAGCGGGAGGGCAGTTCTTC. Its translation is CAWSPGLAGGQFF. This chain joins TRBV30 and TRBJ2-1; 14 nucleotides match TRBD2. Per germline, CDR1 GTSNPN and CDR2 SVGIG (reference sequence). The CDR3 is made up of 13 amino acids. V gave up 3 bases and J gave up 12 bases; unmatched junction bases: 4. Complete variable domain (other parts from reference TRBV30 and TRBJ2-1): SQTIHQWPATLVQPVGSPLSLECTVEGTSNPNLYWYRQAAGRGLQLLFYSVGIGQISSEVPQNLSASRPQDRQFILSSKKLLLSDSGFYLCAWSPGLAGGQFFGPGTRLTVL.

This clonotype appeared many times. This chain links TRBV12-3 or TRBV12-4 with TRBJ2-7, with 7 bases lining up with TRBD1. V dropped 6 bases and J dropped 5; count of bases not matched to a gene: 10. The CDR3 runs to 14 residues. The CDR3 is CASRRGQVADEQYF. The CDR3 nucleotides are TGTGCCAGCAGACGCGGACAGGTGGCCGACGAGCAGTACTTC.

The sample holds a few counts of this clonotype. The chain recombines TRBV5-1 with TRBJ2-1; D gene uncertain. Per the germline V gene, CDR1 is SGHRS and CDR2 is YFSETQ. This CDR3 has 13 residues. Trimming removed 5 bases from V and 0 bases from J, with 6 bases in between. CDR3 sequence: CASSIGSYNEQFF. In DNA form, the CDR3 reads TGCGCCAGCAGTATAGGCTCCTACAATGAGCAGTTCTTC. Combining the CDR3 with reference TRBV5-1 and TRBJ2-1 gives the whole variable domain KAGVTQTPRYLIKTRGQQVTLSCSPISGHRSVSWYQQTPGQGLQFLFEYFSETQRNKGNFPGRFSGRQFSNSRSEMNVSTLELGDSALYLCASSIGSYNEQFFGPGTRLTVL.

The genes are TRBV6-2 or TRBV6-3 and TRBJ2-1; the D gene is possibly TRBD2 (7 bases). Per germline, CDR1 MNHEY and CDR2 SVGEGT. V lost 4 bases and J 4 bases, leaving 14 bases between the germline ends. The CDR3 runs to 15 residues. Written as DNA, the CDR3 is TGTGCCAGCAGTTTAGGGCGGGGGCCTTACAATGAGCAGTTCTTC. Protein product: CASSLGRGPYNEQFF.

Only a few counts were recorded for this clonotype. The CDR3 DNA reads TGTGCCAGCAGGCCGACAGGGGGATTTTCCGAGCAGTACTTC. Its protein is CASRPTGGFSEQYF. The genes are TRBV7-9 and TRBJ2-7; 9 positions agree with TRBD1. This CDR3 has 14 residues. Per germline, CDR1 SEHNR and CDR2 FQNEAQ (reference sequence). V lost 6 bases, J lost 6 bases, and 9 bases stayed unmatched.

The chain has TRBV9 and TRBJ1-5; D unclear. The CDR3 covers 15 residues. V dropped 4 bases and J dropped 0 bases, with 11 bases sitting between them. Germline values: CDR1 SGDLS, CDR2 YYNGEE. The CDR3 reads CASSPDGYSNQPQHF. In nucleotides, the CDR3 is TGTGCCAGCAGCCCCGACGGGTATAGCAATCAGCCCCAGCATTTT.